What follows are 3 T cell receptor beta chains derived from one specimen sequenced in a study of regulatory T cells in long-lasting Graves disease. In building TCR beta libraries, iRepertoire HTBI primers were used together with Arm-PCR of CDR3 regions. TCRdb reanalysed the multiplex PCR reads using MiXCR and keeps one entry per CDR3 protein. The sample carries about half a million distinct CDR3 sequences, around a fifth recorded once. As to time point: persistent/refractory GD, antithyroid drugs over 5 years with positive TRAb. Isolated PBMC RNA provided the starting material for the TCR library. Sample: peripheral blood mononuclear cells (PBMCs), taken when the disease was refractory, from a patient treated with antithyroid drugs. The source of these receptors is a female donor with Graves disease.

This clonotype was counted ten times or more. J is TRBJ1-5 and V is TRBV15; D might be TRBD1 (5 bases). Trimming removed 7 bases from V and 0 bases from J, with 10 bases in between. The CDR3 runs 14 residues. CDR1 is LNHNV, CDR2 YYDKDF, per germline (reference sequence). As DNA, the CDR3 is TGTGCCACCACTTATGGGGGTAGCAATCAGCCCCAGCATTTT. Amino acid sequence: CATTYGGSNQPQHF.

This clonotype was counted many times. The chain is built from TRBV19 and TRBJ2-5; 8 bases are a match to TRBD1. After removal of 4 bases from V and 4 bases from J, the junction contained 8 bases not matched to a gene. The germline V gene encodes CDR1 LNHDA and CDR2 SQIVND (reference sequence). There are 15 residues in the CDR3. Here the CDR3 DNA reads TGTGCCAGTAGTACGACAGGGGAGGAAGGAGAGACCCAGTACTTC. Its protein product is CASSTTGEEGETQYF. The full variable domain, in which reference TRBV19 and TRBJ2-5 provide the parts outside the CDR3, is DGGITQSPKYLFRKEGQNVTLSCEQNLNHDAMYWYRQDPGQGLRLIYYSQIVNDFQKGDIAEGYSVSREKKESFPLTVTSAQKNPTAFYLCASSTTGEEGETQYFGPGTRLLVL.

The sample holds many counts of this clonotype. The CDR3 loop reads CASSHVGLAGGPETQYF. CDR3 nucleotide sequence: TGTGCCAGCAGCCACGTGGGGCTAGCGGGAGGGCCAGAGACCCAGTACTTC. This chain uses TRBV7-2 with TRBJ2-5; 12 bases are a match to TRBD2. Germline CDR1 is SGHTA and CDR2 is FQGNSA. The CDR3 contains 17 residues. Trimming cost V 5 bases and J 4 bases; bases outside gene matches: 11.